This record concerns one T cell receptor beta chain sequence. Antigen unknown. This sample was included in a study of T cell responses to AZD1222 COVID-19 vaccine. Study observations and caveats: The span of vaccine-associated CD4 TCRs extended across spike, with dominance at 160-218 and 743-854. Baseline seropositivity characterized only a handful of AZD1222 recipients. Clonal diversity may have been underestimated, and the donors were mostly white British, with more females than males. The reported proportion of spike-specific TCRs targeting unmutated variant regions was nearly half.

The table came from immunoSEQ multiplex PCR; TCRdb's copy has only in-frame clones and leaves some out. Of fewer than 150,000 clones listed, just under 95% were seen once; the top ten hold roughly 7.1%. Germline V lookup: CDR1 MNHNY, CDR2 SVGAGI (reference sequence). V was trimmed by 2 bases and J by 2 bases, leaving 13 bases between them. CDR3 length equals 15 residues. Sequences were derived from peripheral blood, sampled 28 days after the second AZD1222 dose. The chain is built from TRBV6-6 and TRBJ2-7; no reliable D call. The TCR originated in an adult who received the AZD1222 COVID-19 vaccine. The CDR3 nucleotides are TGTGCCAGCAGTTACGTACCCGGTACCGCCTACGAGCAGTACTTC. Its translation is CASSYVPGTAYEQYF.